The 7 T cell receptor beta chains listed next were all sequenced from one sample in a study of shared clonotypes between healthy human individuals. Clones were read by immunoSEQ multiplex PCR, and TCRdb kept only the in-frame ones, dropping some. Seen here are some 2,100,000 clones, under 97% observed once, and the top ten hold approximately 0.13%. Material: naive CD4+ T cells sorted from blood. Subset reported: CD45RA+ positively selected. Every receptor here comes from a young man in good health.

The J gene is TRBJ2-3, the V gene TRBV25-1; 7 bases fit TRBD1. This CDR3 region has 15 residues. V lost 1 base, J lost 2 bases, and 3 bases stayed unmatched. From germline, CDR1 is MGHDK and CDR2 SYGVNS. CDR3 bases: TGTGCCAGCAGTGAATCGGGGACAGTCACAGATACGCAGTATTTT. Translated: CASSESGTVTDTQYF.

The chain links TRBV30 to TRBJ2-5; 7 bases align to TRBD1. The junction had 9 bases not matched to a gene; V was cut back by 3 bases and J by 5 bases. Germline CDR1 reads GTSNPN; CDR2 reads SVGIG (reference sequence). This CDR3 comprises 14 residues. The CDR3 reads CAWRGGQISETQYF. The CDR3 DNA is TGTGCCTGGAGAGGGGGACAGATTTCGGAGACCCAGTACTTC.

This rearrangement joins TRBV10-3 to TRBJ2-1; TRBD2 matches at 7 bases. V lost 10 bases to trimming and J lost 6 bases; unmatched junction nucleotides: 15. CDR1 is ENHRY, CDR2 SYGVKD, per germline. CDR3 length: 15 amino acids. The CDR3 nucleotides are TGTGCCACCTCCGGGGAGGGATTGGGAGGCAATGAGCAGTTCTTC. Its translation: CATSGEGLGGNEQFF.

The CDR3 reads CASSGLWAGPRETQYF. CDR3 in DNA: TGCGCCAGCAGCGGCCTGTGGGCGGGGCCTCGGGAGACCCAGTACTTC. This chain links TRBV4-1 with TRBJ2-5; TRBD2 might be the D (6 bases). The CDR3 totals 16 residues. Trimming pared 5 bases from V and 5 bases from J, leaving 21 bases between. Germline V lookup: CDR1 MGHRA, CDR2 YSYEKL.

The J gene is TRBJ1-1, the V gene TRBV6-1; unclear D gene. This CDR3 spans 14 amino acids. Trimming removed 2 bases at V and 3 bases at J, with 10 bases between. Germline V gene data show CDR1 as MNHNS and CDR2 as SASEGT. Here the CDR3 reads CASSESGPYTEAFF. CDR3 DNA: TGTGCCAGCAGTGAATCAGGACCATACACTGAAGCTTTCTTT.

Comment on this clone: The sample has other DNA sequences that encode this CDR3 too. The V gene is TRBV7-2, the J gene TRBJ1-1; TRBD1 aligns across 10 bases. Germline-derived CDR1 and CDR2 are SGHTA and FQGNSA. The CDR3 has 14 residues. V was pared by 4 bases and J by 4 bases, with 3 bases of the junction left unmatched. The DNA for the CDR3 is TGTGCCAGCAGCTCGGGACAGGGGCCCACTGAAGCTTTCTTT. It encodes CASSSGQGPTEAFF.

CDR3 amino acids: CASSPDGNTIYF. The CDR3 bases are TGTGCCAGCAGCCCCGATGGAAACACCATATATTTT. The J gene is TRBJ1-3, the V gene TRBV11-2, with D uncertain. The CDR3 runs to 12 residues. Germline CDR1 SGHAT, CDR2 FQNNGV. V was shortened by 5 bases and J by 3 bases, with 5 bases between the two germline ends. Full variable domain (missing parts from reference TRBV11-2 and TRBJ1-3): EAGVAQSPRYKIIEKRQSVAFWCNPISGHATLYWYQQILGQGPKLLIQFQNNGVVDDSQLPKDRFSAERLKGVDSTLKIQPAKLEDSAVYLCASSPDGNTIYFGEGSWLTVV.